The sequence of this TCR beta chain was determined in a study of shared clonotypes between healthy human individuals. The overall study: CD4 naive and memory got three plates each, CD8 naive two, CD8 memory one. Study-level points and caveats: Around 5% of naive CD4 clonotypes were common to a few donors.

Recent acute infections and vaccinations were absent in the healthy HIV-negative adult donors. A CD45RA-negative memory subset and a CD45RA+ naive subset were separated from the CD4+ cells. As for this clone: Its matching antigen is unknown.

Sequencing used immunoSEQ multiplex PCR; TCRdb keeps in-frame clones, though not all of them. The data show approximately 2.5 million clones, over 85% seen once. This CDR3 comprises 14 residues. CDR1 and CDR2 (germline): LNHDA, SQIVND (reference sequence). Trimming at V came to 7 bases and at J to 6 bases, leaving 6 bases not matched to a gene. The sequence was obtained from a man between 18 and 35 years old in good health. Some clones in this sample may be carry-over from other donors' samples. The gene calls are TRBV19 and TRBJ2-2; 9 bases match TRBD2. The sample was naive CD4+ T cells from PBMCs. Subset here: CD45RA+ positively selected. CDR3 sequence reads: CASTSSGTPGELFF. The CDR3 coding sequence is TGTGCCAGTACGTCTAGCGGGACCCCCGGGGAGCTGTTTTTT.